The 12 T cell receptor beta chains in this list originate from one sample, sequenced in a study of CD8 T cells in ankylosing spondylitis. Overall study results and limits: A motif of seven or eight highly homologous TCR beta variants was seen as apparently characteristic of ankylosing spondylitis blood.

No cognate antigen is known for these TCRs. TCRdb re-analysed the 5' RACE reads in MiXCR, keeping a single row per CDR3 protein. The sample shows approximately 550,000 distinct CDR3 sequences, roughly 13% of them seen only once. The sample comprised blood, either unsorted or a sorted T cell fraction (not recorded which). Receptor source: a male donor with ankylosing spondylitis.

V and J are TRBV7-9 and TRBJ1-4; 7 nucleotides align to TRBD1. The germline CDR1 and CDR2 sequences are SEHNR and FQNEAQ (reference sequence). CDR3 length equals 15 residues. V dropped 5 bases and J dropped 0; count of bases not matched to a gene: 3. DNA for the CDR3: TGTGCCAGCAGCCAGGGGGTCTCAACTAATGAAAAACTGTTTTTT. Its translation: CASSQGVSTNEKLFF.

This chain uses TRBV13 with TRBJ1-2, with D tentatively TRBD1 (5 bases). V was shortened by 5 bases and J by 9 bases, with 13 bases between the two germline ends. CDR3 length equals 12 residues. Germline V gives CDR1 PRHDT, CDR2 FYEKMQ (reference sequence). For the CDR3, the DNA is TGTGCCAGCAGCCAGACAGATCTGCGCTACACCTTC. It encodes CASSQTDLRYTF.

At least ten counts were recorded for this clonotype. This sequence joins TRBV11-2 and TRBJ2-1; D is unclear. CDR1 and CDR2 (germline): SGHAT, FQNNGV. CDR3 length: 13 residues. The ends were cut back, 3 bases at V and 9 bases at J, with 12 bases in the middle. Here the CDR3 DNA reads TGTGCCAGCAGCTTTAATAGTGGAAGTGAGCAGTTCTTC. Translating gives CASSFNSGSEQFF.

The chain recombines TRBV27 with TRBJ2-7; the D gene could be TRBD1 or TRBD2 (6 bases each). V lost 3 bases to trimming and J lost 3 bases, with 15 bases between them. In germline, CDR1 is MNHEY, CDR2 SMNVEV (reference sequence). This CDR3 comprises 15 residues. CDR3 protein: CASSLAGHFIYEQYF. CDR3 in DNA: TGTGCCAGCAGTTTGGCGGGACACTTCATCTACGAGCAGTACTTC.

The chain joins TRBV18 to TRBJ2-3; D is unclear. Germline CDR1 and CDR2: KGHSH and LQKENI. This CDR3 has 17 residues. Trimming cost V 3 bases and J 1 base, with 17 bases left between them. Here the CDR3 DNA reads TGTGCCAGCTCACCCCTCCCGGCAACAACTGGCACAGATACGCAGTATTTT. This translates into CASSPLPATTGTDTQYF.

This clonotype was observed a handful of times. The chain carries TRBV16 and TRBJ2-3; D is unclear. From germline, CDR1 is KGHSY and CDR2 FQNENV. The germline V and J ends were trimmed by 6 bases and 2 bases, with 18 bases remaining between them. The CDR3 has 16 amino acids. The CDR3 DNA reads as TGTGCCAGCAGTCCCTCTGGCCAGACCTTCACAGATACGCAGTATTTT. Encoded protein: CASSPSGQTFTDTQYF.

This clonotype was observed many times. The CDR3 here is CASSLGPTEGEQFF. Written as DNA, the CDR3 is TGTGCCAGCAGCTTGGGGCCCACTGAGGGTGAGCAGTTCTTC. The chain has TRBV5-6 and TRBJ2-1; D may be TRBD2 (5 bases). There are 14 residues in the CDR3. Trimming shortened V by 0 bases and J by 9 bases, and 13 bases separated the two germline ends. The germline CDR1 and CDR2 sequences are SGHDT and YYEEEE.

Here the CDR3 reads CASSVRYPDNEQFF. CDR3 bases: TGTGCCAGCAGCGTAAGATATCCGGACAATGAGCAGTTCTTC. The chain employs TRBV9 and TRBJ2-1; D is uncertain. Germline CDR1 SGDLS, CDR2 YYNGEE. Trimming left V 1 base short and J 5 bases short, with 10 bases between. The CDR3 runs 14 residues.

This clonotype was seen more than once but under ten times. The chain is built from TRBV6-6 and TRBJ1-5, with D hard to call. Trimming took off 2 bases at V and 3 bases at J, with 2 bases between the two ends. The CDR3 runs to 12 residues. From germline, CDR1 is MNHNY and CDR2 SVGAGI (reference sequence). The CDR3 spells CASSYLNQPQHF. The DNA of the CDR3 is TGTGCCAGCAGTTACCTCAATCAGCCCCAGCATTTT.

This clonotype was counted between two and nine times. The genes are TRBV10-3 and TRBJ2-1; 10 bases are shared with TRBD2. The length of the CDR3 is 13 residues. Germline-derived CDR1 and CDR2 are ENHRY and SYGVKD. Unmatched junction bases numbered 8, after V lost 8 bases and J lost 10 bases. The CDR3 region is CAIAERLAGEQFF. CDR3 nucleotide sequence: TGTGCCATCGCCGAACGACTAGCGGGCGAGCAGTTCTTC.

Ten or more counts support this clonotype. The V and J genes are TRBV5-1 and TRBJ2-2; D is perhaps TRBD2 (6 bases). Germline V CDR1 and CDR2: SGHRS, YFSETQ. Trimming pared 4 bases from V and 7 bases from J, leaving 14 bases between. The CDR3 has 14 amino acids. CDR3 amino acids: CASSTGSLGGELFF. CDR3 sequence (DNA): TGCGCCAGCAGCACCGGGAGTCTGGGCGGGGAGCTGTTTTTT.

There are a few counts of this clonotype. The chain recombines TRBV4-1 with TRBJ2-7; D unresolved. Trimming removed 2 bases at V and 1 base at J, with 18 bases between. Germline CDR1 and CDR2: MGHRA and YSYEKL. There are 17 residues in the CDR3. The CDR3 DNA reads as TGCGCCAGCAGCCAAATCCTACGGATCGACCGATCCTACGAGCAGTACTTC. Translated, it gives CASSQILRIDRSYEQYF.